This TCR beta chain was observed in a study of Graves' ophthalmopathy and Graves' hyperthyroidism. This clonotype was found many times. As yet, its antigen is unknown. Donors with ophthalmopathy: moderate-to-severe activity, CAS ≥3, NOSPECS ≥4, duration under 3 months. The authors amplified TCR beta CDR3 regions, and they did so from RNA transcripts for repertoire sequencing. Second-round multiplex PCR followed a first-round RT-PCR using HTBI primers. One entry per CDR3 protein results from TCRdb running MiXCR on the multiplex PCR reads. The data contain 300,000 to 350,000 distinct CDR3 sequences, roughly 16% of them seen just once; the ten biggest clones take up more than 9%. Study-level points and caveats: The model reached about 66% sensitivity and around 72% specificity for predicting ophthalmopathy progression.

The specimen sequenced was peripheral blood. The sequence was obtained from an adult man with Graves' ophthalmopathy.

This chain's CDR3 is CASSLAERETQYF. DNA of the CDR3: TGTGCCAGCAGCTTAGCGGAGAGGGAGACCCAGTACTTC. This chain links TRBV11-2 with TRBJ2-5; the D is unclear. The CDR3 loop spans 13 amino acids. Trimming shortened V by 1 base and J by 5 bases, and 8 bases separated the two germline ends. The germline CDR1 and CDR2 sequences are SGHAT and FQNNGV.